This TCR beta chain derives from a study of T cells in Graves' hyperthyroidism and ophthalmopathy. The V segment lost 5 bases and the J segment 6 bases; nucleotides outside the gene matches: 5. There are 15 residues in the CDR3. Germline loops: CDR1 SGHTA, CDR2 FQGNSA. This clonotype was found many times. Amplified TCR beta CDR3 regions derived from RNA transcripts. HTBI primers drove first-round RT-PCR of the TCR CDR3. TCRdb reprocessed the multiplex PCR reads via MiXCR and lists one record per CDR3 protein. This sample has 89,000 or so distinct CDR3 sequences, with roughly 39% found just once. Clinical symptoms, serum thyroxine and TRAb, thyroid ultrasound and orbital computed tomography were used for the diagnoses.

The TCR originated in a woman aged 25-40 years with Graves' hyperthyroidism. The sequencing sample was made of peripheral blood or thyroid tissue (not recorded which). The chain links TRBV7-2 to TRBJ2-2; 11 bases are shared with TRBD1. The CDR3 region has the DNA TGTGCCAGCAGCCCCGGACAGGGGGCGTCCGGGGAGCTGTTTTTT. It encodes CASSPGQGASGELFF.